The 28 T cell receptor beta chains below come from one sample, sequenced in a study of spatial heterogeneity in lung cancer. Sample time point: sample taken at primary tumor resection. TCRdb reanalysed the 5' RACE reads using MiXCR and keeps one entry per CDR3 protein. This repertoire shows some 7,200 distinct CDR3 sequences, approximately 9.7% found once; its top ten account for about 23%. This material consisted of normal lung tissue next to the tumor, taken at surgery. The receptors here all came from a male donor with early-stage non-small cell lung cancer.

This clonotype was picked up a small number of times. The CDR3 reads CASSQEPGLARETQYF. DNA for the CDR3: TGCGCCAGCAGCCAAGAGCCCGGACTAGCGCGAGAGACCCAGTACTTC. The chain carries TRBV4-3 and TRBJ2-5; 9 bases fit TRBD2. V gave up 0 bases and J gave up 4 bases; unmatched junction bases: 6. CDR1 and CDR2 (germline): LGHNA, YSLEER. The CDR3 is 16 residues long.

This clonotype occurred many times. The gene calls are TRBV7-3 and TRBJ1-3; D gene uncertain. The V end was cut by 3 bases, the J end by 0 bases, with 6 bases between. Per germline, CDR1 SGHTA and CDR2 FQGTGA. The CDR3 has 14 residues. CDR3 DNA: TGTGCCAGCAGCTTGGGGAGCTCTGGAAACACCATATATTTT. Residues: CASSLGSSGNTIYF.

This clonotype rates as medium-sized. The chain is built from TRBV24-1 and TRBJ2-2; 7 nucleotides match TRBD1. The CDR3 length is 16 residues. The J segment lost 1 base and the V segment lost 4 bases, leaving 5 bases of the junction unmatched. Germline V CDR1 and CDR2: KGHDR, SFDVKD. The CDR3 here is CATSDTGVKNTGELFF. CDR3 DNA: TGTGCCACCAGTGACACAGGGGTCAAGAACACCGGGGAGCTGTTTTTT.

This clonotype was recorded at least ten times. The V gene is TRBV9, the J gene TRBJ2-1; D not certain. Trimming stripped 4 bases from V and 5 bases from J, with 13 bases between. This CDR3 has 14 amino acids. Germline V CDR1 and CDR2: SGDLS, YYNGEE. CDR3 residues: CASSPTSRNNEQFF. CDR3 in DNA: TGTGCCAGCAGCCCAACCAGCAGAAACAATGAGCAGTTCTTC.

At least ten counts were recorded for this clonotype. The chain recombines TRBV27 with TRBJ1-2, with a weak D call TRBD1 (6 bases). V was pared by 4 bases and J by 6 bases, with 12 bases between. The CDR3 is 13 amino acids. CDR1 and CDR2 (germline): MNHEY, SMNVEV (reference sequence). CDR3 DNA sequence: TGTGCCAGCAGTTCCGGGACAAGACATGGCTACACCTTC. Protein: CASSSGTRHGYTF.

This clonotype was counted at least ten times. This chain joins TRBV20-1 and TRBJ1-5, with TRBD1 as a possible D gene (6 bases). Trimming took off 2 bases at V and 2 bases at J, with 13 bases between the two ends. The length of the CDR3 is 15 residues. Germline V gene lookup returns CDR1 DFQATT and CDR2 SNEGSKA (reference sequence). The CDR3 loop is CSARPTGFGNQPQHF. CDR3 DNA: TGCAGTGCTAGACCTACAGGGTTTGGCAATCAGCCCCAGCATTTT.

This clonotype is judged medium-sized. The CDR3 nucleotides read TGCGCCAGCAGCCAAGACCACGGAATAGCCAAAAACATTCAGTACTTC. Encoded protein: CASSQDHGIAKNIQYF. The rearrangement links TRBV4-3 to TRBJ2-4; D not certain. From germline, CDR1 is LGHNA and CDR2 YSLEER. V dropped 0 bases and J dropped 0 bases, with 9 bases sitting between them. The CDR3 sequence is 16 residues long.

The table lists this clonotype with many counts. CDR3 sequence reads: CASSARAGNSPLHF. The CDR3 coding sequence is TGTGCCAGCAGTGCCAGGGCCGGTAATTCACCCCTCCACTTT. The V and J genes are TRBV9 and TRBJ1-6; D is possibly TRBD1 (5 bases). The V gene lost 5 bases and the J gene lost 6 bases, with 12 bases spanning the gap. This CDR3 comprises 14 residues. Per germline, CDR1 SGDLS and CDR2 YYNGEE.

Within the sample, this clonotype is medium-sized. The chain couples TRBV27 to TRBJ1-5; D perhaps matches TRBD1 (6 bases). Per the germline V gene, CDR1 is MNHEY and CDR2 is SMNVEV (reference sequence). The germline V and J ends were trimmed by 2 bases and 6 bases, with 17 bases remaining between them. This CDR3 is built from 16 residues. The CDR3 region is CASSLVGGLKGQPQHF. CDR3 sequence (DNA): TGTGCCAGCAGTTTAGTAGGGGGGTTAAAAGGTCAGCCCCAGCATTTT.

This clonotype was seen repeatedly, ten times or more. This chain links TRBV18 with TRBJ2-2, with a possible D match to TRBD2 (6 bases). V lost 0 bases and J lost 6, with 8 bases in between. In germline, CDR1 is KGHSH, CDR2 LQKENI. This CDR3 is built from 14 residues. This CDR3 is CASSPPGGSGELFF. CDR3 in DNA: TGTGCCAGCTCACCACCTGGAGGGTCCGGGGAGCTGTTTTTT.

This clonotype came up once. The chain employs TRBV27 and TRBJ1-5, with D unresolved. CDR1 and CDR2 (germline): MNHEY, SMNVEV (reference sequence). Trimming took 6 bases from V and 6 from J, leaving 24 bases between them. The CDR3 runs to 17 residues. CDR3 sequence reads: CASSPRAPYAGGQPQHF. CDR3 nucleotide sequence: TGTGCCAGCAGCCCTAGGGCCCCATACGCGGGCGGTCAGCCCCAGCATTTT.

This clonotype showed up many times. V usage is TRBV24-1 and J usage is TRBJ2-3; the D call may be TRBD1 or TRBD2 (5 bases each). The CDR3 contains 17 residues. The germline V gene has CDR1 KGHDR and CDR2 SFDVKD. Trimming pared 0 bases from V and 2 bases from J, leaving 14 bases between. The CDR3 loop reads CATSDLPYGANTDTQYF. In DNA form, the CDR3 reads TGTGCCACCAGTGATTTGCCGTACGGGGCTAACACAGATACGCAGTATTTT.

The genes are TRBV29-1 and TRBJ1-3, with a tentative D call TRBD1 (5 bases). The length of the CDR3 is 14 residues. Trimming took 2 bases from V and 6 from J, leaving 14 bases between them. Germline lookup yields CDR1 SQVTM and CDR2 ANQGSEA. The CDR3 DNA reads TGCAGCGTTGAACTTGGGGCAACCAAAAACACCATATATTTT. This sequence encodes CSVELGATKNTIYF.

This clonotype was seen repeatedly, ten times or more. The V and J genes are TRBV7-2 and TRBJ1-1, with D unclear. The CDR3 consists of 13 residues. Germline lookup yields CDR1 SGHTA and CDR2 FQGNSA. Trimming took off 2 bases at V and 3 bases at J, with 7 bases between the two ends. The CDR3 reads CASSLRWDTEAFF. In DNA form, the CDR3 reads TGTGCCAGCAGCTTACGATGGGACACTGAAGCTTTCTTT.

This clonotype was seen many times. Compared with germline, one end of the junction differs, possibly owing to a read error. The rearrangement joins TRBV2 to TRBJ1-2, with D possibly TRBD1 on 5 matching bases. This CDR3 is 11 amino acids long. Germline-derived CDR1 and CDR2 are SNHLY and FYNNEI. CDR3 loop: CASAKGILPGF. CDR3 bases: TGTGCCAGTGCTAAGGGGATACTTCCGGGCTTC.

This sequence joins TRBV28 and TRBJ2-2; 9 positions agree with TRBD1. The CDR3 sequence is 15 residues long. The germline CDR1 and CDR2 sequences are MDHEN and SYDVKM. Unmatched junction bases numbered 11, after V lost 6 bases and J lost 9 bases. CDR3 sequence: CASSKPGQGEWELFF. The CDR3 DNA reads TGTGCCAGCAGCAAACCGGGACAGGGAGAGTGGGAGCTGTTTTTT.

This clonotype was recorded a few times. The gene calls are TRBV6-5 and TRBJ1-6, with D maybe TRBD1 (5 bases). Germline assignment: CDR1 MNHEY and CDR2 SVGAGI. V was cut by 6 bases and J by 9 bases, with 12 bases left in between. The CDR3 loop spans 13 amino acids. The CDR3 protein is CASSLRQLSPLHF. The CDR3 DNA sequence: TGTGCCAGCAGCTTGCGACAGCTTTCACCCCTCCACTTT.

This clonotype was seen many times. The gene calls are TRBV5-1 and TRBJ2-2; 10 bases map to TRBD1. This CDR3 has 15 amino acids. After removal of 7 bases from V and 3 bases from J, the junction contained 6 bases not matched to a gene. The V gene's germline CDR1 is SGHRS and CDR2 YFSETQ. CDR3 region: CASGRQGADTGELFF. The CDR3 coding sequence is TGCGCCAGCGGAAGACAGGGGGCGGACACCGGGGAGCTGTTTTTT.

This clonotype has ten or more counts. This chain uses TRBV5-1 with TRBJ1-1; weak D call: TRBD1 (6 bases). The V and J ends lost 5 bases and 1 base respectively, with 12 bases between them. Germline V gene sequence: CDR1 SGHRS, CDR2 YFSETQ. The CDR3 length is 14 residues. The CDR3 sequence is CASRVAGANTEAFF. The CDR3 DNA reads as TGCGCCAGCAGGGTGGCAGGGGCGAACACTGAAGCTTTCTTT.

In this sample, this clonotype turned up many times. The chain recombines TRBV7-8 with TRBJ1-2, with D possibly TRBD1 on 5 matching bases. CDR3 length: 13 amino acids. Germline V lookup: CDR1 SGHVS, CDR2 FQNEAQ. Trimming stripped 3 bases from V and 1 base from J, with 6 bases between. In nucleotides, the CDR3 is TGTGCCAGCAGCTTGGACATTAACTATGGCTACACCTTC. This translates into CASSLDINYGYTF.

This clonotype was counted ten times or more. The chain is built from TRBV28 and TRBJ2-7; D not resolved. Germline V gene lookup returns CDR1 MDHEN and CDR2 SYDVKM. The CDR3 consists of 11 residues. Trimming cost V 3 bases and J 5 bases, with 5 bases left between them. The CDR3 DNA follows: TGTGCCAGCAGTTTTCGAGACGAGCAGTACTTC. Translation: CASSFRDEQYF.

This clonotype was recorded a few times. The chain uses TRBV5-1 and TRBJ2-1; D is ambiguous. The V gene's germline CDR1 is SGHRS and CDR2 YFSETQ. V was clipped by 4 bases and J by 8 bases, with 13 bases between them. The CDR3 contains 13 residues. Written as DNA, the CDR3 is TGCGCCAGCAGCGAAGGTTACTTGGATGAGCAGTTCTTC. It translates to CASSEGYLDEQFF. The complete variable domain, with remaining parts taken from reference TRBV5-1 and TRBJ2-1, reads KAGVTQTPRYLIKTRGQQVTLSCSPISGHRSVSWYQQTPGQGLQFLFEYFSETQRNKGNFPGRFSGRQFSNSRSEMNVSTLELGDSALYLCASSEGYLDEQFFGPGTRLTVL.

This clonotype came up many times. The chain carries TRBV10-3 and TRBJ1-2, with no clear D. Deletions cut 3 bases from V and 2 bases from J, with 13 bases between. CDR1 is ENHRY, CDR2 SYGVKD, per germline. The CDR3 spans 15 residues. This CDR3 reads CAISDSYDGNYGYTF. For the CDR3, the DNA is TGTGCCATCAGTGATTCATACGACGGAAACTATGGCTACACCTTC.

By proportion, this clonotype is medium-sized. The gene calls are TRBV6-5 and TRBJ2-1; D remains unclear. V shed 1 base and J shed 10 bases, with 14 bases lying between them. CDR1 is MNHEY and CDR2 is SVGAGI in the germline V gene. This CDR3 has 14 residues. CDR3 amino acids: CASSYFAVGLEQFF. The CDR3 nucleotides are TGTGCCAGCAGTTACTTTGCGGTAGGGCTAGAGCAGTTCTTC.

This clonotype is deemed medium-sized. The rearrangement uses TRBV4-1 and TRBJ2-1, with 10 bases that match TRBD2. Trimming at V came to 0 bases and at J to 8 bases, leaving 7 bases not matched to a gene. Germline V gene data show CDR1 as MGHRA and CDR2 as YSYEKL. The CDR3 has 16 amino acids. CDR3 sequence reads: CASSQDGSGRVDEQFF. CDR3 coding DNA: TGCGCCAGCAGCCAAGATGGAAGCGGGAGGGTGGATGAGCAGTTCTTC.

This clonotype was recorded at least ten times. The V gene is TRBV10-3, the J gene TRBJ1-5, with D hard to call. Germline CDR1 reads ENHRY; CDR2 reads SYGVKD. The CDR3 spans 14 residues. The V and J ends lost 6 bases and 2 bases respectively, with 11 bases between them. The CDR3 is CAIRRVGGNQPQHF. For the CDR3, the DNA is TGTGCCATCAGAAGGGTTGGGGGCAATCAGCCCCAGCATTTT.

This clonotype was detected many times. This chain connects TRBV6-6 to TRBJ2-3, with D possibly matching TRBD2 (6 bases). The CDR3 has 16 amino acids. V lost 5 bases and J 0 bases, leaving 15 bases between the germline ends. The germline V gene encodes CDR1 MNHNY and CDR2 SVGAGI (reference sequence). The CDR3 DNA follows: TGTGCCAGCAGTCCCCGCCGCGGGACTAGCACAGATACGCAGTATTTT. It specifies CASSPRRGTSTDTQYF.

This clonotype qualifies as medium-sized. The chain has TRBV20-1 and TRBJ1-2, with 8 positions matching TRBD1. The ends lost 0 bases at V and 3 bases at J; junction bases unmatched: 9. The CDR3 runs to 16 residues. Per the germline V gene, CDR1 is DFQATT and CDR2 is SNEGSKA (reference sequence). CDR3 residues: CSARDLQGQADYGYTF. The DNA of the CDR3 is TGCAGTGCTAGAGACCTCCAGGGACAGGCGGACTATGGCTACACCTTC.